The following is a T cell receptor beta chain sequence with its context. Its antigen is unknown. The entry originates in a study of CD8 T cells in Susac syndrome. Study-level results: TCR sequencing and HLA analysis covered a relatively small number of individuals.

The CDR3 has 17 amino acids. Germline V lookup: CDR1 MNHEY, CDR2 SVGAGI. Trimming removed 7 bases at V and 4 bases at J, with 24 bases between. RNA, at about 0.5 to 1 ug, was reverse transcribed with random hexamers. An immunoSEQ multiplex PCR amplified TCR beta CDR3 over 54 Vbeta and 13 Jbeta. MiXCR, applied by TCRdb to the immunoSEQ multiplex PCR reads, yields one record per CDR3 protein. The sample has about 120,000 distinct CDR3 sequences; roughly 92% are singletons. Controls were healthy donors (matched for age and sex). FACS was used to enrich TEMRA cells, whereas the CD8+ and CD4+ T cells were obtained by negative isolation.

This sequence originates from a human donor in good health. The rearrangement joins TRBV6-5 to TRBJ2-3, with D tentatively TRBD2 (5 bases). Source material: CD8+ T cells from PBMCs. The CDR3 DNA reads as TGTGCCAGCATTTATACGGGGTCCGGGATGTTCGCAGATACGCAGTATTTT. The encoded protein is CASIYTGSGMFADTQYF.